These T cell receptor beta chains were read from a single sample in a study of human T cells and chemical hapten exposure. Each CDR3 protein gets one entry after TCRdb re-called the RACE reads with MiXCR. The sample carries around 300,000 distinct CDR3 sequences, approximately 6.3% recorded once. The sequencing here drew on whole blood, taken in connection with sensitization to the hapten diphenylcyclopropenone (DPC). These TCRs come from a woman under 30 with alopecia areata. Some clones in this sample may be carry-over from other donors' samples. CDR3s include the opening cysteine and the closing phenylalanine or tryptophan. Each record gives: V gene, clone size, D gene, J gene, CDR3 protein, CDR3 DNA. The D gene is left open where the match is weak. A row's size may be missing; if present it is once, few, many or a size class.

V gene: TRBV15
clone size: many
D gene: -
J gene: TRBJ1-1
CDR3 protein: CATSRDHRGDTEAFF
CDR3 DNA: TGTGCCACCAGCAGAGATCATAGGGGAGACACTGAAGCTTTCTTT

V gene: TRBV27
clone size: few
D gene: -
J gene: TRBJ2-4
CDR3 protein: CASSPHADPRNIQYF
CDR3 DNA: TGTGCCAGCAGTCCCCACGCGGACCCCCGAAACATTCAGTACTTC

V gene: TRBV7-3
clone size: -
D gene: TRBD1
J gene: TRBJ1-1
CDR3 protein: CASSFKGTDEAFF
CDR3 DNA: TGTGCCAGCAGCTTCAAGGGGACAGACGAAGCTTTCTTT

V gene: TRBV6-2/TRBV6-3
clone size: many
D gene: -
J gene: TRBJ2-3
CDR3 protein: CASRSEGLDTQYF
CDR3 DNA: TGTGCCAGCAGGTCGGAAGGGTTAGATACGCAGTATTTT

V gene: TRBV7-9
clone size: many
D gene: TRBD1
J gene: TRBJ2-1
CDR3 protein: CASSLTGKLGGQGSYNEQFF
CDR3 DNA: TGTGCCAGCAGCTTAACGGGAAAACTGGGGGGACAGGGATCCTACAATGAGCAGTTCTTC

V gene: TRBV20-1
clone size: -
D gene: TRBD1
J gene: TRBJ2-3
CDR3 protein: CSATGTGRTDTQYF
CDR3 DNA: TGCAGTGCAACCGGGACAGGGCGAACAGATACGCAGTATTTT

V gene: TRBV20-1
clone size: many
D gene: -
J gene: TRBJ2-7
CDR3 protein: CSARDLVNGYEQYF
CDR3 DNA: TGCAGTGCTAGAGATCTAGTGAATGGGTACGAGCAGTACTTC

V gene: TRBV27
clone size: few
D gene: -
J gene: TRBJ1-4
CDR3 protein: CASSLKYPPRTNEKLFF
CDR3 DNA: TGTGCCAGCAGTTTAAAATATCCCCCGCGGACTAATGAAAAACTGTTTTTT

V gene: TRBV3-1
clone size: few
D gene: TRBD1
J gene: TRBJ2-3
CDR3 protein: CASSHSGTGVVTDTQYF
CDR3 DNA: TGTGCCAGCAGCCATAGTGGGACAGGGGTCGTTACAGATACGCAGTATTTT

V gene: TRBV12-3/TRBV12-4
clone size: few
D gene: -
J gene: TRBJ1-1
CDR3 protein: CASSLNPRGVTEAFF
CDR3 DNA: TGTGCCAGCAGTCTAAACCCCAGGGGAGTCACTGAAGCTTTCTTT

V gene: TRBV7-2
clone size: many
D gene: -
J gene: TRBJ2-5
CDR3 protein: CASSSTSLSQETQYF
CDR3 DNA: TGTGCCAGCAGCTCTACTAGCTTGAGCCAAGAGACCCAGTACTTC

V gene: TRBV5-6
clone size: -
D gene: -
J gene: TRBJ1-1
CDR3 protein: CASSLGPEGRILNTEAFF
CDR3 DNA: TGTGCCAGCAGCTTGGGTCCTGAGGGAAGGATTTTGAACACTGAAGCTTTCTTT

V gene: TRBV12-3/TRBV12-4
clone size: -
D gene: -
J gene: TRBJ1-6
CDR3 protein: CASSLRSSYNSPLHF
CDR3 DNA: TGTGCCAGCAGCCTTCGGAGCTCCTATAATTCACCCCTCCACTTT

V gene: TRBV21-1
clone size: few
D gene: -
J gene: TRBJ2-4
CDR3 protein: CASRPLEAKNIQYF
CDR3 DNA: TGTGCCAGCAGACCCTTGGAGGCCAAAAACATTCAGTACTTC

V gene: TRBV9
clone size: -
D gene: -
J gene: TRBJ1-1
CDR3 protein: CASSVARDKTEAFF
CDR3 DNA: TGTGCCAGCAGCGTAGCCAGGGACAAGACTGAAGCTTTCTTT

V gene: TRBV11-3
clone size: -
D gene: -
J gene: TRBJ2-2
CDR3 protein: CASSASRANTGELFF
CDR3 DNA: TGTGCCAGCAGCGCTAGTCGAGCGAACACCGGGGAGCTGTTTTTT

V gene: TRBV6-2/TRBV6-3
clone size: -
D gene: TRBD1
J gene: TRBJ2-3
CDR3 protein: CASSRDRATGTQYF
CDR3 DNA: TGTGCCAGCAGCCGGGACAGGGCCACAGGTACGCAGTATTTT

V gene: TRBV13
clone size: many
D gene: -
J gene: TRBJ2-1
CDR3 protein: CASSTGLSGDEQFF
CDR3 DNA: TGTGCCAGCAGCACGGGACTTTCCGGCGATGAGCAGTTCTTC

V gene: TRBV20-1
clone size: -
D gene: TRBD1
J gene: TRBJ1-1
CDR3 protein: CSARDSTGIMTEAFF
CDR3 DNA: TGCAGTGCTAGAGACTCGACAGGGATCATGACTGAAGCTTTCTTT

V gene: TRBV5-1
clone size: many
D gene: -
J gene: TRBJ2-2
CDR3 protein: CASSPEGGRNTGELFF
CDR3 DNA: TGCGCCAGCAGCCCGGAGGGGGGTCGGAACACCGGGGAGCTGTTTTTT

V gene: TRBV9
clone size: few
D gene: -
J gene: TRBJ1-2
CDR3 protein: CASSVEMGYGYTF
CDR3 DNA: TGTGCCAGCAGCGTAGAAATGGGCTATGGCTACACCTTC

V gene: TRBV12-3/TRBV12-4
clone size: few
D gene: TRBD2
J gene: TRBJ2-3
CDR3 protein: CASTDRGGTDTQYF
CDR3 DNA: TGTGCCAGCACCGATCGGGGGGGCACAGATACGCAGTATTTT

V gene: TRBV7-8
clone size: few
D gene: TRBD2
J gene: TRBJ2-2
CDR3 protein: CASSTLLARVGGELFF
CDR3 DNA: TGTGCCAGCAGCACGTTACTAGCGAGAGTGGGCGGGGAGCTGTTTTTT

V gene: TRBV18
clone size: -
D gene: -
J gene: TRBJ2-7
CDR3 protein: CASSPWFSTYEQYF
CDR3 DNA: TGTGCCAGCTCACCATGGTTCAGTACCTACGAGCAGTACTTC

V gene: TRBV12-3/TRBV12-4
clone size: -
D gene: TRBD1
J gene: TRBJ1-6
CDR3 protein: CASSLSDRVEAPLHF
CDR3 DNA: TGTGCCAGCAGCCTAAGCGACAGGGTTGAGGCACCCCTCCACTTT

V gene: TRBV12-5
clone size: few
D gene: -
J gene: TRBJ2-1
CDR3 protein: CASAPPWGRYNEQFF
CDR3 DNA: TGTGCTAGTGCACCTCCTTGGGGCAGATACAATGAGCAGTTCTTC

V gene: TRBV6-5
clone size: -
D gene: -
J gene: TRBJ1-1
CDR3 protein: CASSYHLGQVGNTEAFF
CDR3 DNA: TGTGCCAGCAGTTACCATCTGGGCCAGGTGGGGAACACTGAAGCTTTCTTT

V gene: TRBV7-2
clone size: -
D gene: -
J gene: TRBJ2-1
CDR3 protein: CASSRSAVNEQFF
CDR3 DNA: TGTGCCAGCAGCCGCTCAGCGGTCAATGAGCAGTTCTTC

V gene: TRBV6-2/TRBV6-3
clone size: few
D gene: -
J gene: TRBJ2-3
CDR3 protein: CASSNIRSGGRTSTDTQYF
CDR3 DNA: TGTGCCAGCAGCAATATCCGATCGGGCGGGCGTACTAGCACAGATACGCAGTATTTT

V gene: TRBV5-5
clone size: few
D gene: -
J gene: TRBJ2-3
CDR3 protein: CASTEARGTSTDTQYF
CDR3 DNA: TGTGCCAGCACCGAAGCAAGGGGTACTAGCACAGATACGCAGTATTTT

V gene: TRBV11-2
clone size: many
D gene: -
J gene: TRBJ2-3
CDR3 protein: CASSPVTGTDTQYF
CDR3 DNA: TGTGCCAGCAGCCCGGTGACAGGCACAGATACGCAGTATTTT

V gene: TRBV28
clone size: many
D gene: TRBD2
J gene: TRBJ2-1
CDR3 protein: CASSPAGAAYNEQFF
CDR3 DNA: TGTGCCAGCAGTCCAGCGGGGGCAGCCTACAATGAGCAGTTCTTC

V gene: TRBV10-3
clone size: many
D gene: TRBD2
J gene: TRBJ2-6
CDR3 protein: CAISESGSGPYSGANVLTF
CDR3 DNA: TGTGCCATCAGTGAGTCAGGTAGCGGGCCATACTCTGGGGCCAACGTCCTGACTTTC

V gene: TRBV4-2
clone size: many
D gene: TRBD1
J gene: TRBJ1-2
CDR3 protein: CASSQERGDRDYGYTF
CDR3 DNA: TGTGCCAGCAGCCAAGAAAGGGGAGACAGGGACTATGGCTACACCTTC

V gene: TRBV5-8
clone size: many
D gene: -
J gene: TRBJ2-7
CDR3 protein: CASSFGDLLRGYEQYF
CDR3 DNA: TGTGCCAGCAGCTTTGGGGACCTACTGCGGGGCTACGAGCAGTACTTC

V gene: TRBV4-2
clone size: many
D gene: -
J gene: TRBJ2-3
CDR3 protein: CASSQVIATSTDTQYF
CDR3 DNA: TGTGCCAGCAGCCAAGTGATAGCGACTAGCACAGATACGCAGTATTTT

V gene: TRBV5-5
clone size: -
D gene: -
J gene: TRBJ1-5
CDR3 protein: CASSLSPGDQPQHF
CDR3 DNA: TGTGCCAGCAGCTTATCCCCGGGGGATCAGCCCCAGCATTTT